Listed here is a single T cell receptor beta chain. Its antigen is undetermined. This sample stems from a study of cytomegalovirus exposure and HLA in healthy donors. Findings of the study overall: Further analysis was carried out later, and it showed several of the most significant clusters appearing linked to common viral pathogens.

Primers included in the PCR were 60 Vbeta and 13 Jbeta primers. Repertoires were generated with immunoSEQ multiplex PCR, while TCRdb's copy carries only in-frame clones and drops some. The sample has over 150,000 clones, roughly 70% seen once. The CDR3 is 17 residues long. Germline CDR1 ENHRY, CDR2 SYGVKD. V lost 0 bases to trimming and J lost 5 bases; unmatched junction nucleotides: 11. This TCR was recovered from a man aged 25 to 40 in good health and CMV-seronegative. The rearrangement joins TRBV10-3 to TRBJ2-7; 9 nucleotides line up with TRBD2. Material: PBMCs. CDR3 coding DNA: TGTGCCATCAGTGAGTCTCGGAAGCGGGGGGATTGGGACGAGCAGTACTTC. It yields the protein CAISESRKRGDWDEQYF.